The following is a T cell receptor beta chain sequence with its context. Its antigen is unidentified. This sample was included in a study of CD8 T cells in ankylosing spondylitis. Study findings and constraints: Peripheral blood samples showed relatively rare disease-linked clones, and these clones were CD8+. Existing reports had already noted some motif variants in reactive arthritis synovial fluid and blood.

CDR3 length: 17 residues. Trimming took 2 bases from V and 6 from J; bases not matched to a gene: 9. Germline-derived CDR1 and CDR2 are SGHRS and YFSETQ. Via MiXCR, TCRdb re-called the 5' RACE reads, giving one row per CDR3 protein. In the table there are 250,000 to 300,000 distinct CDR3 sequences, 20% of which are singletons. The J gene is TRBJ2-1, the V gene TRBV5-1; 12 positions agree with TRBD2. This clonotype was sampled from a male donor with ankylosing spondylitis or in good health (not recorded which). The sample taken for sequencing was blood, either unsorted or a sorted T cell fraction (not recorded which). The CDR3 DNA sequence: TGCGCCAGCAGCTTCACTAGCGGGGGGTCGTCGAGCAATGAGCAGTTCTTC. This gives the protein CASSFTSGGSSSNEQFF.